This TCR beta chain was identified during a study of shared clonotypes between healthy human individuals. Study-wide results and limits: Exclusively blood specimens were collected; tissue repertoires likely differ.

Sequencing used immunoSEQ multiplex PCR; TCRdb keeps in-frame clones, though not all of them. The sample comprises roughly 1,800,000 clones, approximately 94% of which are singletons, and 0.95% to 1.5% rests with the top ten. Positive CCR7 selection of CD45RO-negative cells yielded the naive CD8 cells, and terminally differentiated effector memory CD45RA+ cells were excluded. Remarks on this clone: The antigen is not known.

CDR1 and CDR2 from the germline V gene are GTSNPN and SVGIG (reference sequence). The CDR3 contains 14 residues. After removal of 2 bases from V and 2 bases from J, the junction contained 6 bases not matched to a gene. This sequence was found in a man aged 18 to 30 in good health. This chain connects TRBV30 to TRBJ2-7, with 7 positions matching TRBD2. Sequences were obtained from naive CD8+ T cells sorted from blood. In nucleotides, the CDR3 is TGTGCCTGGAGTTGGCTAGCGGCCCCCTACGAGCAGTACTTC. Its protein product is CAWSWLAAPYEQYF.